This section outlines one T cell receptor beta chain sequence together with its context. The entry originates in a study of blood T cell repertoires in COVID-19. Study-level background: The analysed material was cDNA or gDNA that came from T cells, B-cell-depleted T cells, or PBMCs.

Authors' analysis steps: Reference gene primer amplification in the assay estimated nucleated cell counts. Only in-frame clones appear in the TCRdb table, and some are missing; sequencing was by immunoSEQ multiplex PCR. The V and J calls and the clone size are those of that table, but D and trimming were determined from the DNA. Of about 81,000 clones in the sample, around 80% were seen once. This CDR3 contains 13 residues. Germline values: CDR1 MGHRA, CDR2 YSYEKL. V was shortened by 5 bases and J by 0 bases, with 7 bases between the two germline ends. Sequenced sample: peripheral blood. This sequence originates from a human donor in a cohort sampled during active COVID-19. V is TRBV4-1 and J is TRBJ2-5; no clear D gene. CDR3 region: CASSSRDQETQYF. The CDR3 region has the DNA TGCGCCAGCAGCTCTCGGGACCAAGAGACCCAGTACTTC.